This TCR beta chain was identified in a study of shared clonotypes between healthy human individuals. Naive CD8 cells lacked CD45RO and underwent positive selection for CCR7, leaving out terminally differentiated effector memory CD45RA+ cells. Deep-level running was used for the assay. This table comes from immunoSEQ multiplex PCR, and its TCRdb copy is limited to in-frame clones, with some not included. Altogether hundreds of thousands of clones are present, just over 90% being singletons, with the ten largest covering 24%. Trimming left V 2 bases short and J 7 bases short, with 18 bases between. Germline V gives CDR1 SGHTA, CDR2 FQGNSA. This CDR3 region has 16 residues. This clone showed up just once.

This clonotype originated in a man younger than 45 in good health. The gene calls are TRBV7-2 and TRBJ2-1, with D possibly called TRBD1 or TRBD2 (6 bases each). Sequencing used naive CD8+ T cells sorted from blood. The CDR3 region is CASSLRGGGGRNEQFF. The CDR3 nucleotides read TGTGCCAGCAGCTTAAGAGGGGGAGGAGGGCGGAATGAGCAGTTCTTC.